This entry concerns a single T cell receptor (beta chain). Its antigen remains unidentified. There are no base qualities to consult, and no much larger clone falls within one base. CDR1 and CDR2 (SGHTA, FQGNSA) derive from the germline V gene. V is clipped by 7 bases and J by 5 bases, and the sequence between their germline boundaries is 24 bases long. The CDR3 sequence holds 16 residues, the cysteine and phenylalanine included. Just the 48-base CDR3 DNA is kept, in frame starting at base 1. The cohort comprised under 700 healthy bone marrow donors. At the time of sampling, all cohort members were nominally healthy, though unrecorded immune exposures were likely present. CMV serostatus was recorded as positive for 250 to 300 and negative for about 55% of the 666 cohort members, whereas no CMV serostatus was recorded for the donor in question. Each donor provided a peripheral blood sample, and peripheral blood mononuclear cells were used for TCR beta sequencing. The Qiagen DNeasy Blood Extraction Kit was used to extract genomic DNA from the blood cell samples.

This entry is derived from a study of cytomegalovirus exposure and HLA in healthy donors (dated by TCRdb to about 2017). For the study in its entirety: In an earlier analysis of under 600 of the donors, under 300 Gb of sequence data and 120 million or so unique TCR beta sequences from approximately 180 million T cells were reported. Roughly 320 gigabases of sequencing data and approximately 91 million unique TCR sequences made up an early release that covered several hundred HLA-typed donors. Among the roughly 430 genotyped donors, more than 70% belonged to the genetic ancestry cluster associated with self-reported Caucasian donors. The study aimed to test whether signatures of past pathogen exposure could be identified by cataloging public T cell receptors. Using immunosequencing, the study profiled T cell repertoires from roughly 650 subjects and related those repertoires to cytomegalovirus serostatus. In addition to the first cohort of 650 to 750 subjects, a separate validation cohort of 120 different subjects was used. To predict cytomegalovirus infection status, the study combined high-throughput TCR immunosequencing, statistical association of individual TCRs with disease status, and machine learning. A later analysis re-analyzed previously published TCR beta repertoires from 500 to 700 donors and added high-resolution HLA genotyping to study TCR occurrence patterns. Rather than using new phenotypic data, the later analysis identified candidate immune exposures from TCR beta sequences and from how often those sequences occurred across donors. In an earlier analysis of several hundred of the donors, high-throughput TCR beta sequencing was used to judge whether each TCR beta V gene segment behaved as functional or pseudogenic. Donor age, sex, ethnicity and CMV serostatus were compiled alongside the repertoire data. Genome-wide SNP genotypes for about 60% of the 666 donors were used in a later genetic analysis, which treated that subset as a discovery cohort. All discovery cohort repertoires had been generated on a single sequencing platform. HLA typing included class I and class II loci at four-digit resolution. Typing coverage differed by locus: A, B, C, DRB1 and DQB1 were typed in about 620-640 donors, DQA1 in around 500, DPA1 in 600 to 610, and DPB1 in 472. Because of strong linkage in the cohort, 4 to 6 DR-DQ haplotypes were treated as single units for association and clustering. Among about 360 genotyped donors of the cohort, an average of about 240,000 unique TCR beta nucleotide sequences were sequenced per donor, around 18% of them non-productive. General findings and caveats noted by the study authors: In an earlier analysis of 587 of the donors, most TCR beta V segments appeared in productive rearrangements about 87% or about 30% of the time, broadly matching IMGT annotations. According to a later analysis, parvovirus B19, influenza, CMV and Epstein-Barr virus appeared linked to several top co-occurrence clusters. The 87-base-pair reads could not distinguish some IMGT-functional V segments, including TRBV6-2 and TRBV6-3, so those segments were excluded. In a later analysis, most CMV-associated TCR beta chains were found to appear HLA-restricted, with HLA associations seemingly driven largely by CMV exposure. In a later analysis, the rate of TCR association differed among HLA loci, with DRB1 alleles having the most associated TCRs and HLA-C alleles having the fewest. Most TCR sequences were seen in very few donors, while some public TCRs were found in many individuals. CMV serostatus was the only immune exposure information available for the cohort. Linkage disequilibrium might explain the correlated functional status among segregating V segments, but an unknown experimental factor could not be ruled out. When HLA alleles, especially DR and DQ, strongly co-occurred, attributing TCR associations to individual alleles was difficult. In vitro tests confirmed that three of the cytomegalovirus-associated TCR beta chains recognize cytomegalovirus antigens. Compared with the roughly 600-donor mean, donors in an Asian-associated ancestry cluster had fewer N-insertions in productive TCRs, according to a later genetic analysis. Specific HLA alleles were associated with roughly 17,000 TCR beta sequences at a false discovery rate of 0.05 in a later analysis. HLA typing was unavailable for some donors at each locus, so association tests used only the typed subset. This cohort had only TCR beta chains sequenced, and the lack of alpha or paired-chain data limited which features could be detected. A later genetic analysis associated a missense DCLRE1C variant with V-gene and J-gene trimming of TCR beta chains, and an independent cohort replicated the association. In both the original and validation cohorts, the classifier was reported to diagnose cytomegalovirus status with high specificity and sensitivity. A cluster of highly shared sequence variants was judged likely to be a technical artifact of the sequencing pipeline. The authors suggested that the approach could potentially be extended to other disease states and immunological phenotypes. A later analysis found that HLA-associated TCR beta chains were more clonally expanded and had lower generation probabilities than equally common non-associated chains. Roughly uniform sequencing depth across donors was assumed in presence/absence analyses, although this assumption may not hold. A further reported finding was that TCR beta sequences accurately predicted the HLA-A and HLA-B alleles for most subjects in the first cohort. In the study, approximately 160 TCR beta chains were listed as associated with cytomegalovirus. Because counts were too low, some 17 rarely observed V segments, including chromosome 9 orphons, were excluded from the earlier analysis of about 500 of the donors.

Library method: the immunoSEQ multiplex PCR assay. The multiplex PCR relied on a mix of 60 forward primers for TCR Vbeta segments and 13 reverse primers for TCR Jbeta segments. Amplification of the CDR3 region of rearranged TCR beta genes was performed with a multiplex PCR assay on genomic DNA. The amplified TCR beta libraries were sequenced on the Illumina HiSeq System as 87-base-pair reads. On the authors' methods: A later analysis tallied 75 million to 95 million unique TCR beta chains across the roughly 610 repertoires, and about 12 million of those chains were shared by two or more donors. To remove PCR and sequencing errors, raw reads were error-corrected and collapsed into unique sequences using a nearest-neighbor algorithm that merged closely related sequences. Alignment of CDR3 sequences to IMGT reference sequences was used to assign V, D and J gene segments. For a sequence to be retained, a match of at least six nucleotides to both a V gene segment and a J gene segment was required. A rearrangement counted as productive if the CDR3 had no stop codons and remained in frame with V and J, and every other rearrangement counted as non-productive. CDR3 was defined by IMGT convention, running from the second conserved V-encoded cysteine to the conserved J-encoded phenylalanine. The earlier analysis of 500 to 600 of the donors excluded sequences that lacked an unambiguous match to a single V gene segment. In an earlier analysis of 500 to 750 of the donors, V segments were called functional above 56.7% productive rearrangements and were called segregating when the between-donor standard deviation exceeded 5%. A statistical classification framework was developed to diagnose cytomegalovirus status using the catalog of TCR beta chain sequences. In a later analysis, V and J genes were assigned by comparing TCR nucleotide sequences against IMGT/GENE-DB human TR gene sequences. A later analysis assigned CDR3 sequences and most-parsimonious VDJ recombination scenarios with the TCRdist pipeline. In a later analysis, each TCR beta chain was defined by its CDR3 amino acid sequence together with its V-gene family, and reads without a unique V-gene family were excluded. In a later analysis, 500 to 700 highly shared, low-generation-probability nucleotide sequences were removed to address suspected cross-contamination and a sequencing artifact. A later analysis calculated a clonal expansion index for each public chain from normalized within-repertoire ranks of inferred template counts. Generation probabilities in a later analysis came from a VDJ recombination model fitted to out-of-frame rearrangements, and those results were checked against IGoR. A later analysis scored TCR-TCR, TCR-HLA and TCR-CMV co-occurrence with hypergeometric tests, applying a repertoire-size bias correction to TCR pairs. In a later analysis, false discovery rates were estimated by permuting HLA or CMV assignments 20 times. In a later analysis, co-occurring TCRs were grouped with DBSCAN, and TCRdist sequence similarity was added when clustering was performed within HLA-allele-positive subsets. Repertoires with fewer than 30,000 or more than 120,000 public chains, plus five repertoires with anomalous nucleotide sharing, were excluded from co-occurrence clustering. As stored in TCRdb, this immuneACCESS dataset retains in-frame rearrangements with V and J assigned. A fraction of the clones does not appear; measured against another copy, unresolved V genes explain less than half of the discrepancy, and the remainder lacks a known reason. V, J and clone size are taken as reported in that table, and D and trimming were inferred from the DNA itself. In all, the sample holds 200,000 to 250,000 clones, and over 65% of those were seen once. About 1.2% of the sample lies in the top ten.

The sequencing sample was made of PBMCs. The TCR originated in a human donor in good health. In this chain, TRBV7-2 is recombined with TRBJ2-7; the D segment cannot be called with confidence. The nucleotides are TGTGCCAGCACCCCCCGAGGCCCTAGTTACATCGACGAGCAGTACTTC. Its translation reads: CASTPRGPSYIDEQYF. Reference TRBV7-2 and TRBJ2-7 proteins supply the regions before and after the CDR3; the full variable domain is: GAGVSQSPSNKVTEKGKDVELRCDPISGHTALYWYRQSLGQGLEFLIYFQGNSAPDKSGLPSDRFSAERTGGSVSTLTIQRTQQEDSAVYLCASTPRGPSYIDEQYFGPGTRLTVT.